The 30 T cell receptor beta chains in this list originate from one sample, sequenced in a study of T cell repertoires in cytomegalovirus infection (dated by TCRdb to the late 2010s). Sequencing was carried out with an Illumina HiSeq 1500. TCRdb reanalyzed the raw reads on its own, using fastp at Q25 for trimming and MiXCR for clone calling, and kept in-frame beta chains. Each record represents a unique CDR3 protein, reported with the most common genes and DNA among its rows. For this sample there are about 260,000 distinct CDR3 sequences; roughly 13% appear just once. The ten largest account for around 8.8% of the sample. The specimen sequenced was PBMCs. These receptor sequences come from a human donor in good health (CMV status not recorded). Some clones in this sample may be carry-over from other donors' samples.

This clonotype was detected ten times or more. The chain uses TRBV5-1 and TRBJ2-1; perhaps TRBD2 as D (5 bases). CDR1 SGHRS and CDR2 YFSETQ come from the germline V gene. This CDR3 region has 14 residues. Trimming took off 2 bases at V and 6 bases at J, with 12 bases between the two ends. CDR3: CASSFAVSGNEQFF. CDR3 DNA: TGCGCCAGCAGCTTTGCCGTGAGCGGCAATGAGCAGTTCTTC.

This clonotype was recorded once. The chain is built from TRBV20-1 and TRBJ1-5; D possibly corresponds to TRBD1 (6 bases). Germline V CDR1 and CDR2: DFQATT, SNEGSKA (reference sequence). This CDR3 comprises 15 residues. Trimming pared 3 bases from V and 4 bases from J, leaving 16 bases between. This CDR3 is CSARVLGTLNQPQHF. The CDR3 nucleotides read TGCAGTGCTAGGGTTTTGGGGACACTTAATCAGCCCCAGCATTTT.

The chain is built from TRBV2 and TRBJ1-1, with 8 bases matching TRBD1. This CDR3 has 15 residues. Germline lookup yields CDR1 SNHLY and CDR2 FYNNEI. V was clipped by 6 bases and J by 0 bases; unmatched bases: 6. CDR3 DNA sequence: TGTGCCAGCAGGGGGACAGGAGCTATGAACACTGAAGCTTTCTTT. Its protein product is CASRGTGAMNTEAFF.

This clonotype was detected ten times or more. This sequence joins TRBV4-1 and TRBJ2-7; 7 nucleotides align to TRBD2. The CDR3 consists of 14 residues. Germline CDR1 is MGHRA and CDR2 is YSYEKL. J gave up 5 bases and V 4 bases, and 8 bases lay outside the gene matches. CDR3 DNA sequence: TGCGCCAGCAGCCTTCCGGGGGGTCTCGACGAGCAGTACTTC. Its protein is CASSLPGGLDEQYF.

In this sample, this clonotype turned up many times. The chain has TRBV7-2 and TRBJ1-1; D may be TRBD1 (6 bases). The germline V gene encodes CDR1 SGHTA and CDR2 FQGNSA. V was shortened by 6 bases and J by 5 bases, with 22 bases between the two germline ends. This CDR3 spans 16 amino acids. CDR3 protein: CASRNTRGGRMTEAFF. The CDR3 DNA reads TGTGCCAGCAGGAATACTCGAGGGGGGAGGATGACTGAAGCTTTCTTT.

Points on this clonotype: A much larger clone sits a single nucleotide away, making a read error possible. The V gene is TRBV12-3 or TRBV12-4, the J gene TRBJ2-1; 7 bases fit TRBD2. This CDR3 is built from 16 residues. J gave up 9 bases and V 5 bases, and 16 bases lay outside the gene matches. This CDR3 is CASSGGLEGRRAEQFF. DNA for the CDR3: TGTGCCAGCAGTGGAGGACTAGAGGGGCGTCGGGCTGAGCAGTTCTTC.

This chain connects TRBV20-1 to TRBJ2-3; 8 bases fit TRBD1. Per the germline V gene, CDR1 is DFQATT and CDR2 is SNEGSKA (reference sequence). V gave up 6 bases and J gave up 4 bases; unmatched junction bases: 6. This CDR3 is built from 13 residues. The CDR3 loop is CSAGQGSADTQYF. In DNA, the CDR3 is TGCAGTGCCGGACAGGGTAGTGCAGATACGCAGTATTTT.

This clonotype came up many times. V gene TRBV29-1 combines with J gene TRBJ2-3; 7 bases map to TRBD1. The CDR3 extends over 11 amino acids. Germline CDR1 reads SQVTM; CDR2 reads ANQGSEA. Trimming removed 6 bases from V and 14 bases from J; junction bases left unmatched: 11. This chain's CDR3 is CSVEGTVDRYF. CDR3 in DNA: TGCAGCGTAGAGGGGACAGTCGATCGGTATTTT.

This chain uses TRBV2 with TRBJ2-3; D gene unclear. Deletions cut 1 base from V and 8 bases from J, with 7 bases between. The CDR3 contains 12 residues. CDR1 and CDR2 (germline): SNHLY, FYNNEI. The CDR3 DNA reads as TGTGCCAGCAGTGAAGGGGGAACTACGCAGTATTTT. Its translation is CASSEGGTTQYF.

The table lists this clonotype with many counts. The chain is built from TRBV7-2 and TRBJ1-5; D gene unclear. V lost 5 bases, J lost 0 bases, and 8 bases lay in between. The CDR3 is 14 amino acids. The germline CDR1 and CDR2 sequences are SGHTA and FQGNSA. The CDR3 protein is CASSGGYSNQPQHF. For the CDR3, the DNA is TGTGCCAGCAGCGGCGGTTATAGCAATCAGCCCCAGCATTTT.

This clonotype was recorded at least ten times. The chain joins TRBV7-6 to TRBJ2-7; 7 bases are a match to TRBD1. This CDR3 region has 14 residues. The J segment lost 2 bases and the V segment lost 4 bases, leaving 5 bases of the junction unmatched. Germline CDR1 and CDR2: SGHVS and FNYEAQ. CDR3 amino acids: CASSSGTDAYEQYF. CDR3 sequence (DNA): TGTGCCAGCAGCTCCGGGACAGACGCCTACGAGCAGTACTTC.

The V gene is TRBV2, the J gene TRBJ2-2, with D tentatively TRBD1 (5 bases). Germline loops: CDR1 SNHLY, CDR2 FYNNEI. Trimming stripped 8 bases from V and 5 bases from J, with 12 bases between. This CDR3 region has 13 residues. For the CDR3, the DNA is TGTGCCAGCGGTTCGACAGCTACCGGGGAGCTGTTTTTT. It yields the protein CASGSTATGELFF.

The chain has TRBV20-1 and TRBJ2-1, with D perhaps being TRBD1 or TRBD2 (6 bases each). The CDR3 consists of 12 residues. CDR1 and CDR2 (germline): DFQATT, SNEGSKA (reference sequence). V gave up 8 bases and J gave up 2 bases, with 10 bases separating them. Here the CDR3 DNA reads TGCAGTCAAGGGGGGACCTACAATGAGCAGTTCTTC. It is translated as CSQGGTYNEQFF.

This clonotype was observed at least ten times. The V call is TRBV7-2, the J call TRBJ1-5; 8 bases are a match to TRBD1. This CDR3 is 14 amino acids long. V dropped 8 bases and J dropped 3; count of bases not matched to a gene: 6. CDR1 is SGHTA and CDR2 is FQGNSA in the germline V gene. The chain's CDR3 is CASGPTGANQPQHF. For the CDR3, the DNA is TGTGCCAGCGGACCGACAGGGGCCAATCAGCCCCAGCATTTT. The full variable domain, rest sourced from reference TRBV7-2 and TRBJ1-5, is GAGVSQSPSNKVTEKGKDVELRCDPISGHTALYWYRQSLGQGLEFLIYFQGNSAPDKSGLPSDRFSAERTGGSVSTLTIQRTQQEDSAVYLCASGPTGANQPQHFGDGTRLSIL.

The CDR3 is CSASGSPTELGETQYF. The DNA for the CDR3 is TGCAGTGCTAGTGGATCCCCGACAGAATTGGGAGAGACCCAGTACTTC. The chain carries TRBV20-1 and TRBJ2-5; D might be TRBD1 (5 bases). V gave up 3 bases and J gave up 4 bases, with 21 bases separating them. The CDR3 is 16 residues long. The germline V gene has CDR1 DFQATT and CDR2 SNEGSKA (reference sequence).

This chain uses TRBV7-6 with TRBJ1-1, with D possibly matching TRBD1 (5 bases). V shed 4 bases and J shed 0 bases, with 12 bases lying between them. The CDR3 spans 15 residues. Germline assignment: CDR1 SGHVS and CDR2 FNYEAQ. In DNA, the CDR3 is TGTGCCAGCAGCTCCCCGCCGGGGGTGAACACTGAAGCTTTCTTT. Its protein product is CASSSPPGVNTEAFF.

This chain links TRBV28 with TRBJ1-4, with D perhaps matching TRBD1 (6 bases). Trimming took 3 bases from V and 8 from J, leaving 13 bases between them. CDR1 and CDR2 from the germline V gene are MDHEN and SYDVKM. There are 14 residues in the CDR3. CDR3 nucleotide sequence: TGTGCCAGCAGTTTGACAGGAGTCCGCGAAAAACTGTTTTTT. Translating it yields CASSLTGVREKLFF.

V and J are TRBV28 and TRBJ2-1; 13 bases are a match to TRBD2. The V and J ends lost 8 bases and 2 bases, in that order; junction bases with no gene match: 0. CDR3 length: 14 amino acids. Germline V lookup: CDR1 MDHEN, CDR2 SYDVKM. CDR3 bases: TGTGCCAGCGGACTAGCGGGAGCCTACAATGAGCAGTTCTTC. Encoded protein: CASGLAGAYNEQFF.

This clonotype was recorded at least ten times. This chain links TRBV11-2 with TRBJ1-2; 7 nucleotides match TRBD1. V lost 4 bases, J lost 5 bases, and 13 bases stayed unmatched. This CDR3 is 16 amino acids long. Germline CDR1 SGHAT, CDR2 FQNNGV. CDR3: CASSSRDRDRLYGYTF. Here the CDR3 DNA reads TGTGCCAGCAGCTCCCGCGACCGGGACAGACTTTATGGCTACACCTTC.

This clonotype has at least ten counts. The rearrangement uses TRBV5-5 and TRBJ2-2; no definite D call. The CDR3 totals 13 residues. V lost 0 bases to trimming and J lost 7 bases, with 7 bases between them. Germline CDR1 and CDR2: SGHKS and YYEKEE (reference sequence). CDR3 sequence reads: CASSLDLHGELFF. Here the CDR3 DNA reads TGTGCCAGCAGCTTGGATCTACACGGGGAGCTGTTTTTT.

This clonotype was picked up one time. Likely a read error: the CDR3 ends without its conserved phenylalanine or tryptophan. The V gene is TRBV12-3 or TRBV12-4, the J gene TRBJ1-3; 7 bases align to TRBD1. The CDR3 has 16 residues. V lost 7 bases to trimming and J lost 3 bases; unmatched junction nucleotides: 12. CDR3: CASIEQGLILGNTIYI. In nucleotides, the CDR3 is TGTGCCAGCATCGAACAGGGGTTGATACTTGGAAACACCATATATATT.

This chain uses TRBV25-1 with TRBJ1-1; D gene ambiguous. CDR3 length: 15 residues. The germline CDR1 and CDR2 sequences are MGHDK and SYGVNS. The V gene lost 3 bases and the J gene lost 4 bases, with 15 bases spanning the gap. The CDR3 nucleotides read TGTGCCAGCAGTGAGTCACGAGTCGGGCTCACTGAAGCTTTCTTT. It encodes CASSESRVGLTEAFF.

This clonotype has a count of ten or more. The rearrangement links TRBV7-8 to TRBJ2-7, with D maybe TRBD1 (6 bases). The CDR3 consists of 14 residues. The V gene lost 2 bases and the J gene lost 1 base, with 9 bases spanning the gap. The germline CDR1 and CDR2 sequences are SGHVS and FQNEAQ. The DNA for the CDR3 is TGTGCCAGCAGCTTACCGACAGGATCCTACGAGCAGTACTTC. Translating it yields CASSLPTGSYEQYF.

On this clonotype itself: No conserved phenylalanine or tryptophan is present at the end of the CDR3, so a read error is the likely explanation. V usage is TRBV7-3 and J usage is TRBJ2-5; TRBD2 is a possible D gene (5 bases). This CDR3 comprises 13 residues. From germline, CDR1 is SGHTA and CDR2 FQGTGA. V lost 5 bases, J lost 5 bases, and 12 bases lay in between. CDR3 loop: CASSPGLRETQYC. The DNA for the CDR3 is TGTGCCAGCAGCCCAGGACTCCGGGAGACCCAGTACTGC.

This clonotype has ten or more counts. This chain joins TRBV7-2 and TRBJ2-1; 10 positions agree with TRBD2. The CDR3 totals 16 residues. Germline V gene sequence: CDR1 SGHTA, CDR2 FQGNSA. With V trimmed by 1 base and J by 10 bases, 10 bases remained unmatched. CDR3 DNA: TGTGCCAGCAGCTTAGAGCCTAGCGGGAGAAGAGGGGAGCAGTTCTTC. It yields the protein CASSLEPSGRRGEQFF.

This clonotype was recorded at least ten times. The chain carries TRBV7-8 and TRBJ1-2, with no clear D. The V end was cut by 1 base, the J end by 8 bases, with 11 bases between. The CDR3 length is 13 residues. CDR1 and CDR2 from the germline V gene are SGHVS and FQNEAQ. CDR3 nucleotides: TGTGCCAGCAGCTTAGTTCGGGCGCGGGGCTACACCTTC. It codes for CASSLVRARGYTF.

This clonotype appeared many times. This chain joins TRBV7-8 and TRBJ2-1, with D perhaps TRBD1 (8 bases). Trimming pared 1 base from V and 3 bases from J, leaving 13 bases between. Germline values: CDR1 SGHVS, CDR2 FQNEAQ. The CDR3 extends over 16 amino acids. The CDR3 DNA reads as TGTGCCAGCAGCTTAGGAACAGGGGGGGGCTACAATGAGCAGTTCTTC. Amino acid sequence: CASSLGTGGGYNEQFF.

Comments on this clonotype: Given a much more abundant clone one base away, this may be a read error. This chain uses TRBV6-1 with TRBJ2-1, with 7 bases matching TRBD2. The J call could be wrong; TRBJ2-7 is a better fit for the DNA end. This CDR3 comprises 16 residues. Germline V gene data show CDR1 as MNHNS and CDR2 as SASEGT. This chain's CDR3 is CASSEGLAGLYNEQYF. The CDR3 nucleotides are TGTGCCAGCAGTGAAGGATTAGCGGGCCTCTACAATGAGCAGTACTTC.

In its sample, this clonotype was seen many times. The chain's CDR3 is CASSPGGGLGNQPQHF. CDR3 DNA sequence: TGTGCCAGCAGCCCGGGGGGGGGCCTGGGGAATCAGCCCCAGCATTTT. V gene TRBV4-2 combines with J gene TRBJ1-5, with D tentatively TRBD1 (6 bases). V lost 4 bases to trimming and J lost 4 bases, with 17 bases between them. The CDR3 has 16 amino acids. Germline assignment: CDR1 LGHNA and CDR2 YNFKEQ.

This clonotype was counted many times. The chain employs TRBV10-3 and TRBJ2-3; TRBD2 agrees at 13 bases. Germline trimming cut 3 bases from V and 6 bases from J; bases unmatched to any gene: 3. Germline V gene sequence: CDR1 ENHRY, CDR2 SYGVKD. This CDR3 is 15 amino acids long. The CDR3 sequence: CAISDGLAGVDTQYF. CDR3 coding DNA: TGTGCCATCAGTGATGGACTAGCGGGAGTGGATACGCAGTATTTT.